This T cell receptor (beta chain) was captured by sequencing in a study of blood T cell repertoires in COVID-19. Turning to the study itself: The United States, Italy and Spain were the sources of the acute and convalescent COVID-19 samples. The analysed material was cDNA or gDNA that came from T cells, B-cell-depleted T cells, or PBMCs.

CDR1 and CDR2 from the germline V gene are SGHRS and YFSETQ. The ends lost 2 bases at V and 0 bases at J; junction bases unmatched: 5. The CDR3 has 17 residues. Study processing details: Cell counts per sample came from amplifying reference gene primers. This table comes from immunoSEQ multiplex PCR, and its TCRdb copy is limited to in-frame clones, with some not included. The V and J calls and clone size are taken from that table; D and trimming were inferred from the DNA. The repertoire holds roughly 140,000 clones, with around 89% as singletons. This TCR came from a woman at least 80 years old with acute or convalescent COVID-19. The sequenced sample consisted of peripheral blood. The V gene is TRBV5-1, the J gene TRBJ1-3; 10 nucleotides match TRBD1. The CDR3 nucleotides read TGCGCCAGCAGCTTTGGACAGGGGGGCCCCTCTGGAAACACCATATATTTT. Its protein product is CASSFGQGGPSGNTIYF.